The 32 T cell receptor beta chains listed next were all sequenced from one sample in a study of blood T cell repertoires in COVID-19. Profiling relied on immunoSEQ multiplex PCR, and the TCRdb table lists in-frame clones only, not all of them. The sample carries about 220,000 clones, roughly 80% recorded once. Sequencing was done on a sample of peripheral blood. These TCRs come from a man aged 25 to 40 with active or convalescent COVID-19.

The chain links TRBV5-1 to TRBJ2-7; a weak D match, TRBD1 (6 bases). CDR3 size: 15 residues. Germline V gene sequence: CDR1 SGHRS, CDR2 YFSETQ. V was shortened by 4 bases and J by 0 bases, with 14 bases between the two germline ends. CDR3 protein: CASSAQGSASYEQYF. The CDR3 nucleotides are TGCGCCAGCAGCGCACAGGGATCTGCCTCCTACGAGCAGTACTTC.

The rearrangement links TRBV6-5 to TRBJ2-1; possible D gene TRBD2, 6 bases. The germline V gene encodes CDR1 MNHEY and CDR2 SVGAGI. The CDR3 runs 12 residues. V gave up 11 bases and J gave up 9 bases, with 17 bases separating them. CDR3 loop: CAVEGSIGEQFF. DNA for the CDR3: TGTGCCGTGGAGGGTAGTATTGGTGAGCAGTTCTTC.

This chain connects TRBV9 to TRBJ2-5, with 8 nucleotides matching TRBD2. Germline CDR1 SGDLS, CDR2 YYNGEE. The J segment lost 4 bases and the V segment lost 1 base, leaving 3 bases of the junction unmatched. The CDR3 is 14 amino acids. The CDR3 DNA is TGTGCCAGCAGCGTAACCGGGAGGGTAGAGACCCAGTACTTC. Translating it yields CASSVTGRVETQYF.

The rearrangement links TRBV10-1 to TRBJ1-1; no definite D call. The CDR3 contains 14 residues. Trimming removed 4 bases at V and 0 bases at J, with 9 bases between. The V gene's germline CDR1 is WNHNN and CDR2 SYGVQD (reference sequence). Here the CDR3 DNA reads TGCGCCAGCAGTGGCGAGGGCGTGAACACTGAAGCTTTCTTT. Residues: CASSGEGVNTEAFF.

The CDR3 DNA sequence: TGTGCCAGCAGCCAAGAGTCTGATAATTCACCCCTCCACTTT. Translated, it gives CASSQESDNSPLHF. The rearrangement joins TRBV4-2 to TRBJ1-6; D gene unclear. Germline V gene lookup returns CDR1 LGHNA and CDR2 YNFKEQ. Trimming left V 0 bases short and J 5 bases short, with 5 bases between. The CDR3 loop spans 14 amino acids.

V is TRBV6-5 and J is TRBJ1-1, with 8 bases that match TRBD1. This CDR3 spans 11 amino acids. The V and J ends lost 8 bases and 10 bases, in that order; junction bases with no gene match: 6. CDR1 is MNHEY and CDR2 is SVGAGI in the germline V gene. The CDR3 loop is CASLTGGGAFF. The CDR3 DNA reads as TGTGCCAGCCTCACAGGGGGGGGAGCTTTCTTT.

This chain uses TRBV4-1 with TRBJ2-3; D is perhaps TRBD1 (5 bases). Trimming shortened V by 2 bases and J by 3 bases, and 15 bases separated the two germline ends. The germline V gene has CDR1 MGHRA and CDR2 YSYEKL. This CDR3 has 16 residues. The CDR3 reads CASSQRGYGVTDTQYF. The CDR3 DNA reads TGCGCCAGCAGCCAAAGGGGTTATGGTGTTACAGATACGCAGTATTTT.

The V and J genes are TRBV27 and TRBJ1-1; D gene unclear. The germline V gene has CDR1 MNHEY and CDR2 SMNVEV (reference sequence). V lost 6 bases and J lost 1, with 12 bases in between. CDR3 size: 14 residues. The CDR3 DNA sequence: TGTGCCAGCAGATCGGACGGGAGGAACACTGAAGCTTTCTTT. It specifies CASRSDGRNTEAFF.

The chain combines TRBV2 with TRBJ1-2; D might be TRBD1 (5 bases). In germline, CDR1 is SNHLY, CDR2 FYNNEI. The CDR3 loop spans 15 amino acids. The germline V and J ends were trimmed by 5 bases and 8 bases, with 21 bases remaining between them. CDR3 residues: CASSQGRQSSSGYTF. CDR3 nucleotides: TGTGCCAGCAGTCAAGGGAGACAGTCCTCTTCAGGCTACACCTTC.

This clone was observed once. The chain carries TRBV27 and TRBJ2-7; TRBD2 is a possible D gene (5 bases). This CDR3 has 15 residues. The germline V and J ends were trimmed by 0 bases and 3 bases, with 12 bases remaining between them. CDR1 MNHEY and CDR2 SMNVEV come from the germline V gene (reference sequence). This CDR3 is CASSLSTGGGYEQYF. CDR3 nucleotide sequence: TGTGCCAGCAGTTTATCCACCGGAGGCGGCTACGAGCAGTACTTC.

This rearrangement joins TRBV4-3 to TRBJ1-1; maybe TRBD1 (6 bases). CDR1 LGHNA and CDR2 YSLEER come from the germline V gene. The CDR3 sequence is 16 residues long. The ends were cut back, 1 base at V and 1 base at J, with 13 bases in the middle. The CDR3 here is CASSQGWMGQNTEAFF. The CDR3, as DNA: TGCGCCAGCAGCCAAGGCTGGATGGGACAGAACACTGAAGCTTTCTTT.

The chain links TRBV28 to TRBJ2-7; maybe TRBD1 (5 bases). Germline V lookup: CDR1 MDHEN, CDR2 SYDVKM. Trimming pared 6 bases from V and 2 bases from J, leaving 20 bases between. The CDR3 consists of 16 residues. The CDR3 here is CASRTYETADTYEQYF. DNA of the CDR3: TGTGCCAGCAGGACATATGAGACAGCCGATACCTACGAGCAGTACTTC. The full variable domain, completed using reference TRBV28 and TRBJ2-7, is DVKVTQSSRYLVKRTGEKVFLECVQDMDHENMFWYRQDPGLGLRLIYFSYDVKMKEKGDIPEGYSVSREKKERFSLILESASTNQTSMYLCASRTYETADTYEQYFGPGTRLTVT.

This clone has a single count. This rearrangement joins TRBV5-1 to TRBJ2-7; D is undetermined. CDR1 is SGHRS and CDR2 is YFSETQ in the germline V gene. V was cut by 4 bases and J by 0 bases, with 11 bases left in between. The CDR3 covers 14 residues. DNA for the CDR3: TGCGCCAGCAGCCCTGGTGGCACCTCCTACGAGCAGTACTTC. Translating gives CASSPGGTSYEQYF.

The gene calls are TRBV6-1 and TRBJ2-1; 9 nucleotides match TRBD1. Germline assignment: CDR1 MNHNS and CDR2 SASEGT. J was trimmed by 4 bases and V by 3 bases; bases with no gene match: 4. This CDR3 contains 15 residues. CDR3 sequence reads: CASSDPGQGYNEQFF. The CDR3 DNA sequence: TGTGCCAGCAGTGACCCGGGACAGGGTTACAATGAGCAGTTCTTC.

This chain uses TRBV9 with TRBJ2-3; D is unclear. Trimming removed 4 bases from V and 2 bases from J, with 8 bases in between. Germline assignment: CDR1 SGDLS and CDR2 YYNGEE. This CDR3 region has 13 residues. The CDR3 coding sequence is TGTGCCAGCAGCTTGAGCCCCACAGATACGCAGTATTTT. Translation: CASSLSPTDTQYF.

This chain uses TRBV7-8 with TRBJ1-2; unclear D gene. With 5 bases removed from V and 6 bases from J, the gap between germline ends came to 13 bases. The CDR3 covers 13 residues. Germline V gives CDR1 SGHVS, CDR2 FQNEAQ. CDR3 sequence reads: CASSPAGLHGYTF. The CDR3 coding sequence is TGTGCCAGCAGCCCGGCCGGGTTACATGGCTACACCTTC.

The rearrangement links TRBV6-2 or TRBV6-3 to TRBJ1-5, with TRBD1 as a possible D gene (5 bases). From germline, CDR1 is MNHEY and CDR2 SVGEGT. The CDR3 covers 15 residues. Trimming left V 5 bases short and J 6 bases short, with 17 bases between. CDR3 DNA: TGTGCCAGCAGTGCCACAGGCGGGACTGCTCAGCCCCAGCATTTT. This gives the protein CASSATGGTAQPQHF.

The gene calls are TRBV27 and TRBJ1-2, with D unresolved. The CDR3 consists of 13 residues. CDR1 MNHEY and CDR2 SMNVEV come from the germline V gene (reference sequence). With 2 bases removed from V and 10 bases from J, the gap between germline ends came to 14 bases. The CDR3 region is CASSLNSGFHYTF. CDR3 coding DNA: TGTGCCAGCAGTTTAAATTCGGGGTTCCACTACACCTTC.

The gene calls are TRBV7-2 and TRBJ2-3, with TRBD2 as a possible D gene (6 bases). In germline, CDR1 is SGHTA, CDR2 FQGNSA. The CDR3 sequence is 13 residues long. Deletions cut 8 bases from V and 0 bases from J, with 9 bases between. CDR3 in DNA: TGTGCCAGCCGACTAGTTAGCACAGATACGCAGTATTTT. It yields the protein CASRLVSTDTQYF.

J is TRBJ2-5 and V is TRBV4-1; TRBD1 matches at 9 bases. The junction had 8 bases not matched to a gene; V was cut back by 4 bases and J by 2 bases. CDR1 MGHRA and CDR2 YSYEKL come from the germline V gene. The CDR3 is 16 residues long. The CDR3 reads CASSLRQGGSQETQYF. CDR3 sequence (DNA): TGCGCCAGCAGCCTACGACAGGGGGGGTCGCAAGAGACCCAGTACTTC.

The CDR3 DNA follows: TGTGCCAGCAGCAAGGGACTTTATGAAAAACTGTTTTTT. Translating it yields CASSKGLYEKLFF. This chain links TRBV5-6 with TRBJ1-4, with a tentative D call TRBD1 (5 bases). The CDR3 extends over 13 amino acids. Looked up from germline, CDR1 is SGHDT and CDR2 is YYEEEE. V dropped 4 bases and J dropped 6 bases, with 10 bases sitting between them. Filled out from reference TRBV5-6 and TRBJ1-4, the complete variable domain reads DAGVTQSPTHLIKTRGQQVTLRCSPKSGHDTVSWYQQALGQGPQFIFQYYEEEERQRGNFPDRFSGHQFPNYSSELNVNALLLGDSALYLCASSKGLYEKLFFGSGTQLSVL.

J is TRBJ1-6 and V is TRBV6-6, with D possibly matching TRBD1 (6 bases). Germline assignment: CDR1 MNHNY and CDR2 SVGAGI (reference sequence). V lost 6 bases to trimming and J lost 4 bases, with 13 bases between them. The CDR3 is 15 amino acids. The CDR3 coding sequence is TGTGCCAGCAGCCGGACAGATCTTTATAATTCACCCCTCCACTTT. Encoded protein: CASSRTDLYNSPLHF.

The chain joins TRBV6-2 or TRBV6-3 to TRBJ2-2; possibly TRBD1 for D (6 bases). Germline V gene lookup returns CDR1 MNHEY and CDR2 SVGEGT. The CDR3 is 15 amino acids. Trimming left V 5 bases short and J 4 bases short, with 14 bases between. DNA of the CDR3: TGTGCCAGCAGTACGACAGGATCGAGCACCGGGGAGCTGTTTTTT. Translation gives CASSTTGSSTGELFF.

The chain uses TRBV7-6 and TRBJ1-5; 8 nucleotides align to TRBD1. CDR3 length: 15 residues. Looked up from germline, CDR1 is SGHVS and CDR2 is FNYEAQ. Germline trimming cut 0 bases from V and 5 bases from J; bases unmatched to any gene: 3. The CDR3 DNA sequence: TGTGCCAGCAGCTTAGCGGCAGGGGGCTATCAGCCCCAGCATTTT. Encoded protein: CASSLAAGGYQPQHF.

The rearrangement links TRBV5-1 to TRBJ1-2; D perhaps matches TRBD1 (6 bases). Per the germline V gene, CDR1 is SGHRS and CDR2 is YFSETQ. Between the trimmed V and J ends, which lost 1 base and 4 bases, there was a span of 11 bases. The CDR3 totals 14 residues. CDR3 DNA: TGCGCCAGCAGCTTGAATGGCAGGGGCTATGGCTACACCTTC. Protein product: CASSLNGRGYGYTF.

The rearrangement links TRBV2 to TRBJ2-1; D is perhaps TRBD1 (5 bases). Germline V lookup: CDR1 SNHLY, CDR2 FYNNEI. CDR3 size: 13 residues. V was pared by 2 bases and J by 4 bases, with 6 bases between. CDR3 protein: CASSEQGYNEQFF. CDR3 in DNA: TGTGCCAGCAGTGAACAGGGATACAATGAGCAGTTCTTC.

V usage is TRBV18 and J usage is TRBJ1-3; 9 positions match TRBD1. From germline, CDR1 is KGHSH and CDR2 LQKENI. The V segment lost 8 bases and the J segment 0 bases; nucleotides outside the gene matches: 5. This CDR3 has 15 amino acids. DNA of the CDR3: TGTGCCAGCGCTTGGACAGGGGCCTCTGGAAACACCATATATTTT. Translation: CASAWTGASGNTIYF.

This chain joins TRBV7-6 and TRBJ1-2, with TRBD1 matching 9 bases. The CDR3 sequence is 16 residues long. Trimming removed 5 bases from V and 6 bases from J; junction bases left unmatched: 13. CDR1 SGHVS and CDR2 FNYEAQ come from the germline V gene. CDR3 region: CASSHRPVQGAHGYTF. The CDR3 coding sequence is TGTGCCAGCAGCCACAGGCCCGTACAGGGGGCACATGGCTACACCTTC.

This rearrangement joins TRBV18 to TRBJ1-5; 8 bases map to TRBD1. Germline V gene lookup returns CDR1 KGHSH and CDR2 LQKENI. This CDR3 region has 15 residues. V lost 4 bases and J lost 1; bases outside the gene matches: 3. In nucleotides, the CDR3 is TGTGCCAGCTCACTCCAGGGGGCAAGCAATCAGCCCCAGCATTTT. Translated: CASSLQGASNQPQHF.

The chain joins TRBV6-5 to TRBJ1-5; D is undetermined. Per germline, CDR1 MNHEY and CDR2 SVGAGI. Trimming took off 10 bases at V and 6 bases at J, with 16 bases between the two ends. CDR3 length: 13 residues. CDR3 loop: CATRESGIQPQHF. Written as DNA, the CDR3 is TGTGCCACTCGAGAATCGGGAATTCAGCCCCAGCATTTT.

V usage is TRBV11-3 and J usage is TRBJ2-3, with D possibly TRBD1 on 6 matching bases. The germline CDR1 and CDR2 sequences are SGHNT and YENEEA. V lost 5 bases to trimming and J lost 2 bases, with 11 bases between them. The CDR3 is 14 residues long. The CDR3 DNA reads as TGTGCCAGCAGCGGGACAAAGCCCACAGATACGCAGTATTTT. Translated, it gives CASSGTKPTDTQYF.

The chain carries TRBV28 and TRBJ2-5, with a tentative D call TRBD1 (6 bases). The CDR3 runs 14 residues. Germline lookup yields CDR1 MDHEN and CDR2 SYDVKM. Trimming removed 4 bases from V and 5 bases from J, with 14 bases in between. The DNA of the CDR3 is TGTGCCAGCAGTTCCTCGACAGGCCCCGAGACCCAGTACTTC. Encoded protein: CASSSSTGPETQYF.